This T cell receptor beta chain was sequenced during a study of blood T cell repertoires in COVID-19. Study in general: Acute and convalescent COVID-19 specimens originated in the United States, Italy and Spain.

Cohort 3 donors were reported recovered after two negative PCRs, clearance, or symptom resolution. V was pared by 1 base and J by 8 bases, with 9 bases between. Germline CDR1 reads MDHEN; CDR2 reads SYDVKM. This CDR3 spans 13 amino acids. Method: immunoSEQ multiplex PCR; TCRdb's copy keeps in-frame clones and lacks some. Here the sample spans about 270,000 clones, about nine tenths being singletons. The material sequenced was PBMCs or T cells enriched from blood (not recorded which). This chain joins TRBV28 and TRBJ2-1; D call uncertain. This TCR derives from a woman between 45 and 65 years old who had recovered from COVID-19. The CDR3 coding sequence is TGTGCCAGCAGTTTATACCGGGTTTATGAGCAGTTCTTC. Amino acid sequence: CASSLYRVYEQFF.